The 23 T cell receptor beta chains below were found in one sample sequenced in a study of memory CD4+ T cells and cytomegalovirus serostatus. The sort gate was single viable CD3+CD4+CD8-CD45RO+ cells for memory CD4+ T cells. Here immunoSEQ multiplex PCR was the method, and the copy in TCRdb shows in-frame clones only, minus some. The table includes roughly 50,000 clones, 78% detected once. The specimen was memory CD4+ T cells from blood. These receptors all stem from an adult in good health and CMV-seronegative.

This rearrangement joins TRBV7-6 to TRBJ1-3; 9 bases are a match to TRBD1. Germline trimming cut 2 bases from V and 4 bases from J; bases unmatched to any gene: 9. The CDR3 loop spans 17 amino acids. Germline CDR1 and CDR2: SGHVS and FNYEAQ. The CDR3 coding sequence is TGTGCCAGCAGCTTATCGGGACAGGGTTACGGGGGAAACACCATATATTTT. Its translation is CASSLSGQGYGGNTIYF.

This sequence joins TRBV7-9 and TRBJ1-6, with 9 positions matching TRBD1. CDR3 size: 15 residues. Trimming took 5 bases from V and 7 from J; bases not matched to a gene: 6. CDR1 SEHNR and CDR2 FQNEAQ come from the germline V gene (reference sequence). The CDR3 loop is CASSPFGTGNSPLHF. CDR3 in DNA: TGTGCCAGCAGCCCATTCGGGACAGGGAATTCACCCCTCCACTTT. The whole variable domain, filled in from reference TRBV7-9 and TRBJ1-6, reads DTGVSQNPRHKITKRGQNVTFRCDPISEHNRLYWYRQTLGQGPEFLTYFQNEAQLEKSRLLSDRFSAERPKGSFSTLEIQRTEQGDSAMYLCASSPFGTGNSPLHFGNGTRLTVT.

V gene TRBV6-6 combines with J gene TRBJ2-7; D might be TRBD1 (5 bases). This CDR3 is built from 14 residues. Germline CDR1 and CDR2: MNHNY and SVGAGI (reference sequence). The ends were cut back, 0 bases at V and 7 bases at J, with 13 bases in the middle. The CDR3 loop reads CASSYSTEGVEQYF. The DNA of the CDR3 is TGTGCCAGCAGTTACTCGACGGAAGGGGTGGAGCAGTACTTC.

The chain uses TRBV9 and TRBJ1-1, with D possibly being TRBD1 (6 bases). V shed 4 bases and J shed 10 bases, with 26 bases lying between them. From germline, CDR1 is SGDLS and CDR2 YYNGEE. This CDR3 is built from 16 residues. The CDR3 coding sequence is TGTGCCAGCAGCTCCCGTCCAGAGGGACGGACAGATGGAGCTTTCTTT. This translates into CASSSRPEGRTDGAFF.

V usage is TRBV5-1 and J usage is TRBJ2-3, with 9 bases identical to TRBD2. V lost 2 bases and J lost 0; bases outside the gene matches: 4. The germline gives CDR1 SGHRS, CDR2 YFSETQ. This CDR3 is 16 amino acids long. The DNA of the CDR3 is TGCGCCAGCAGCTTTTCGACTAGCGGTAGCACAGATACGCAGTATTTT. It codes for CASSFSTSGSTDTQYF.

The chain employs TRBV4-2 and TRBJ2-1; D remains ambiguous. The CDR3 sequence is 15 residues long. Germline CDR1 is LGHNA and CDR2 is YNFKEQ. The ends were cut back, 7 bases at V and 0 bases at J, with 13 bases in the middle. The CDR3: CASTRSGSSYNEQFF. The CDR3 DNA is TGTGCCAGCACCCGTTCGGGCAGCTCCTACAATGAGCAGTTCTTC.

The J gene is TRBJ2-5, the V gene TRBV5-1, with D perhaps matching TRBD1 (6 bases). Per the germline V gene, CDR1 is SGHRS and CDR2 is YFSETQ. This CDR3 is 14 amino acids long. V shed 0 bases and J shed 4 bases, with 10 bases lying between them. The CDR3: CASSLDREGETQYF. CDR3 DNA sequence: TGCGCCAGCAGCTTGGACAGGGAAGGAGAGACCCAGTACTTC.

This chain connects TRBV29-1 to TRBJ1-4; 11 positions agree with TRBD1. Per the germline V gene, CDR1 is SQVTM and CDR2 is ANQGSEA. V was clipped by 6 bases and J by 5 bases; unmatched bases: 14. This CDR3 contains 17 residues. The CDR3: CSVPGQGGQLHNEKLFF. Here the CDR3 DNA reads TGCAGCGTGCCGGGACAGGGGGGGCAACTACACAATGAAAAACTGTTTTTT.

This chain connects TRBV25-1 to TRBJ1-2; possible D gene TRBD1, 5 bases. The CDR3 loop spans 17 amino acids. V was cut by 2 bases and J by 3 bases, with 19 bases left in between. Germline-derived CDR1 and CDR2 are MGHDK and SYGVNS. The CDR3, as DNA: TGTGCCAGCAGTGAAACCACCTCTCACCAGGGTGACTATGGCTACACCTTC. This encodes CASSETTSHQGDYGYTF.

CDR3 DNA sequence: TGCGCCAGCAGCTTGGAGGGGGGCAACACTGAAGCTTTCTTT. Its translation: CASSLEGGNTEAFF. This chain uses TRBV5-1 with TRBJ1-1; tentative D call: TRBD1 (6 bases). Germline-derived CDR1 and CDR2 are SGHRS and YFSETQ. This CDR3 is 14 amino acids long. Deletions cut 0 bases from V and 2 bases from J, with 8 bases between. The variable domain in full, completed from reference TRBV5-1 and TRBJ1-1, reads KAGVTQTPRYLIKTRGQQVTLSCSPISGHRSVSWYQQTPGQGLQFLFEYFSETQRNKGNFPGRFSGRQFSNSRSEMNVSTLELGDSALYLCASSLEGGNTEAFFGQGTRLTVV.

The rearrangement links TRBV6-5 to TRBJ1-2; TRBD1 aligns across 7 bases. V shed 6 bases, J shed 6 bases, and the junction held 10 bases outside the gene matches. The germline V gene encodes CDR1 MNHEY and CDR2 SVGAGI. This CDR3 is 14 amino acids long. CDR3 sequence reads: CASRPQGEPDGYTF. The CDR3 region has the DNA TGTGCCAGCAGACCTCAGGGGGAGCCTGATGGCTACACCTTC.

CDR3 loop: CASSPLGRDHGYTF. CDR3 DNA sequence: TGCGCCAGCAGCCCCCTCGGCAGGGATCATGGCTACACCTTC. The chain joins TRBV5-1 to TRBJ1-2, with D maybe TRBD1 (5 bases). The CDR3 runs 14 residues. V lost 4 bases and J lost 6, with 16 bases in between. Germline assignment: CDR1 SGHRS and CDR2 YFSETQ.

J is TRBJ1-5 and V is TRBV4-1, with a possible D match to TRBD1 (6 bases). The CDR3 extends over 17 amino acids. Germline loops: CDR1 MGHRA, CDR2 YSYEKL. Trimming shortened V by 3 bases and J by 3 bases, and 18 bases separated the two germline ends. The CDR3, as DNA: TGCGCCAGCAGCCAGGGGGCGAGGGGACGCTTCAATCAGCCCCAGCATTTT. It codes for CASSQGARGRFNQPQHF.

This sequence joins TRBV27 and TRBJ2-7; TRBD1 is a possible D gene (6 bases). The length of the CDR3 is 15 residues. CDR1 and CDR2 (germline): MNHEY, SMNVEV (reference sequence). Trimming shortened V by 6 bases and J by 2 bases, and 17 bases separated the two germline ends. For the CDR3, the DNA is TGTGCCAGCAGGGGTAGGGACACTTACACCTACGAGCAGTACTTC. Amino acid sequence: CASRGRDTYTYEQYF.

As DNA, the CDR3 is TGTGCCAGCAGTTACGATCATTTCTGGGGCCGGACTGAAGCTTTCTTT. This codes for CASSYDHFWGRTEAFF. The rearrangement joins TRBV6-5 to TRBJ1-1; D may be TRBD1 (5 bases). The CDR3 consists of 16 residues. Per germline, CDR1 MNHEY and CDR2 SVGAGI. The V end was cut by 2 bases, the J end by 5 bases, with 18 bases between.

V gene TRBV28 combines with J gene TRBJ2-6; 10 bases align to TRBD1. CDR1 is MDHEN and CDR2 is SYDVKM in the germline V gene. J gave up 8 bases and V 5 bases, and 9 bases lay outside the gene matches. The CDR3 length is 16 residues. The CDR3 spells CASSVTGTGVSNVLTF. Here the CDR3 DNA reads TGTGCCAGCAGTGTTACCGGGACAGGGGTTTCCAACGTCCTGACTTTC.

The chain recombines TRBV4-2 with TRBJ1-2, with a possible D match to TRBD1 (5 bases). Per the germline V gene, CDR1 is LGHNA and CDR2 is YNFKEQ. The CDR3 runs to 15 residues. Trimming cost V 0 bases and J 4 bases, with 12 bases left between them. CDR3 DNA sequence: TGTGCCAGCAGCCAAGATCGGGGCAGTCCCTATGGCTACACCTTC. It specifies CASSQDRGSPYGYTF.

The chain has TRBV28 and TRBJ2-3, with D maybe TRBD2 (6 bases). The CDR3 has 16 residues. The ends were cut back, 7 bases at V and 1 base at J, with 18 bases in the middle. CDR1 MDHEN and CDR2 SYDVKM come from the germline V gene. Written as DNA, the CDR3 is TGTGCCAGCACCTTTGGGCGGGGACGGGGCACAGATACGCAGTATTTT. Its protein product is CASTFGRGRGTDTQYF.

The chain combines TRBV18 with TRBJ1-2, with 7 positions matching TRBD1. The CDR3 is made up of 14 amino acids. Germline CDR1 KGHSH, CDR2 LQKENI. The V segment lost 2 bases and the J segment 4 bases; nucleotides outside the gene matches: 4. CDR3 nucleotides: TGTGCCAGCTCACCAGATGGGACAGCCTATGGCTACACCTTC. It codes for CASSPDGTAYGYTF.

J is TRBJ1-2 and V is TRBV6-5; 7 bases map to TRBD1. The germline CDR1 and CDR2 sequences are MNHEY and SVGAGI. J lost 0 bases, V lost 5 bases, and 6 bases had no gene match. The CDR3 consists of 15 residues. Here the CDR3 reads CASSRRTGANYGYTF. CDR3 in DNA: TGTGCCAGCAGTCGCCGGACAGGAGCTAACTATGGCTACACCTTC.

The J gene is TRBJ2-4, the V gene TRBV25-1; D perhaps matches TRBD2 (5 bases). The germline V gene encodes CDR1 MGHDK and CDR2 SYGVNS. Trimming shortened V by 5 bases and J by 6 bases, and 11 bases separated the two germline ends. This CDR3 is built from 13 residues. The CDR3: CASSKEGLNIQYF. Here the CDR3 DNA reads TGTGCCAGCAGTAAAGAAGGACTAAACATTCAGTACTTC.

V is TRBV18 and J is TRBJ2-3; no firm D call. This CDR3 has 14 residues. The V and J ends lost 2 bases and 2 bases respectively, with 8 bases between them. The V gene's germline CDR1 is KGHSH and CDR2 LQKENI. The CDR3 is CASSPGRATDTQYF. CDR3 nucleotide sequence: TGTGCCAGCTCACCAGGAAGGGCCACAGATACGCAGTATTTT.

The rearrangement joins TRBV28 to TRBJ1-4; D is ambiguous. In germline, CDR1 is MDHEN, CDR2 SYDVKM. Trimming removed 4 bases at V and 5 bases at J, with 17 bases between. The CDR3 is 16 residues long. CDR3 DNA sequence: TGTGCCAGCAGTTCCTGGGGTCTTCAGTCCAATGAAAAACTGTTTTTT. Its protein product is CASSSWGLQSNEKLFF.